This T cell receptor (beta chain) was documented in a study of metastatic and nonmetastatic thyroid tumors. Study at large: A comparison of repertoires was made across blood and tumor or nodule tissue from malignant and benign thyroid patients. Study-wide points: The reported finding was significantly higher TCR beta diversity in malignant thyroid tumors relative to benign nodules, in blood and tumor.

The CDR3 extends over 15 amino acids. V was shortened by 3 bases and J by 1 base, with 14 bases between the two germline ends. CDR1 and CDR2 (germline): DFQATT, SNEGSKA (reference sequence). In the original processing: In papillary thyroid cancer, a distant-metastasis classifier was built using CDR3 differences across clinicopathological groups. TCRdb re-called the PCR reads through MiXCR. The V and J calls here are based on TCRdb, not the publication. This table has 14,000 or so clones, about 27% appearing once. This clone is medium-sized within its sample. No antigen is known for it. The entire patient cohort was treatment-naive prior to thyroid surgery.

The clonotype originates from a female donor with papillary thyroid cancer or a benign thyroid nodule (not recorded which). Some clones in this sample may be carry-over from other donors' samples. V gene TRBV20-1 combines with J gene TRBJ2-3; D unclear. Sequenced sample: blood. The CDR3 protein is CSASPPFRRTDTQYF. For the CDR3, the DNA is TGCAGTGCTAGCCCCCCCTTCCGGCGCACAGATACGCAGTATTTT.